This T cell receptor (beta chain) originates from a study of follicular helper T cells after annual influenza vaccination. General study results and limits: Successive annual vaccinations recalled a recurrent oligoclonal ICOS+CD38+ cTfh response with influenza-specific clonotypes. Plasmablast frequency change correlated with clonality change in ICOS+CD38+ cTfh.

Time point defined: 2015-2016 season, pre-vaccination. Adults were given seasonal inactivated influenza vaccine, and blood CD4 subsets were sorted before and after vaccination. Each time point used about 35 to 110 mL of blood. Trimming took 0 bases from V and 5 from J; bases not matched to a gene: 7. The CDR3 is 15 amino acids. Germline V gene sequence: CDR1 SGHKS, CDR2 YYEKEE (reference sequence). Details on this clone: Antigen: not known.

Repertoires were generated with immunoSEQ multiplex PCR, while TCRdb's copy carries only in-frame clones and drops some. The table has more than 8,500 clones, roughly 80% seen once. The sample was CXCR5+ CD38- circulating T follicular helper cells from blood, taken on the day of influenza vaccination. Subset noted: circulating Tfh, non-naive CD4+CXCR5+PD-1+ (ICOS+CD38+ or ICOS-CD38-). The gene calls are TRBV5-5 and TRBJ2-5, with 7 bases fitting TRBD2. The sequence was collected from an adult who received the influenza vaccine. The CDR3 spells CASSLGGGPWETQYF. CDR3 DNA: TGTGCCAGCAGCTTGGGGGGAGGGCCGTGGGAGACCCAGTACTTC.